This T cell receptor (beta chain) was sequenced for a study of CD8+CD57+ T cells in acquired aplastic anemia. Across the study: Each DNA sample taken from sorted CD4+ and CD8+ cells came to roughly 3.5 ug on average.

CDR3 size: 15 residues. Germline loops: CDR1 SGHTA, CDR2 FQGNSA. Trimming removed 5 bases from V and 1 base from J; junction bases left unmatched: 3. This clonotype has only a few counts. Using genomic DNA as the template, TCR beta VDJ and CDR3 profiling was carried out. TCRdb itself ran the reads through MiXCR, one entry per CDR3 protein. The repertoire includes some 290,000 distinct CDR3 sequences, 50% to 70% of them detected once, and roughly 8% sits in the top ten. The clonotype was recovered from a human donor with severe aplastic anemia or a healthy control (not recorded which). The source material was sorted CD4+, CD8+, or CD8+CD57+ T cells (not recorded which) from PBMCs. The gene calls are TRBV7-2 and TRBJ2-7, with 12 bases matching TRBD2. CDR3 DNA: TGTGCCAGCAGCGCCGGACTAGCGGGATCCTACGAGCAGTACTTC. It encodes CASSAGLAGSYEQYF.